The rows below give T cell receptor beta chains drawn from one sample of a study of blood T cell repertoires in COVID-19. Generated by immunoSEQ multiplex PCR, the TCRdb table keeps only in-frame clones and is missing some. The sample contains approximately 69,000 clones, roughly 80% of which appear only once. Sample: peripheral blood. The receptors were sampled from a woman between 65 and 79 years old with acute or convalescent COVID-19. The CDR3 runs from the conserved cysteine through the conserved F or W. A D gene is named only where the DNA matches it firmly. Expanded clones get a size class; other rows say once, few or many, or leave the size out.

D gene	CDR3 length	J gene	V gene	clone size	CDR3 protein	CDR3 DNA
.	14	TRBJ2-3	TRBV4-2	once	CASSQPDHSDTQYF	TGTGCCAGCAGCCAGCCAGATCATTCAGATACGCAGTATTTT
TRBD1	15	TRBJ2-1	TRBV28	.	CASSSGQGFDNEQFF	TGTGCCAGCAGTTCCGGACAGGGGTTTGACAATGAGCAGTTCTTC
.	15	TRBJ2-7	TRBV7-2	.	CASSLPLQPGREQYF	TGTGCCAGCAGCTTACCCCTTCAACCAGGGCGCGAGCAGTACTTC
.	14	TRBJ1-2	TRBV9	.	CASSIRDTDYGYTF	TGTGCCAGCAGTATCCGGGACACGGACTATGGCTACACCTTC
TRBD1	15	TRBJ2-3	TRBV27	.	CASSRTGPSTDTQYF	TGTGCCAGCAGTCGGACAGGTCCAAGCACAGATACGCAGTATTTT
TRBD2	15	TRBJ2-1	TRBV4-1	.	CASSPGLADYNEQFF	TGCGCCAGCAGCCCTGGACTAGCAGACTACAATGAGCAGTTCTTC
TRBD1	12	TRBJ2-7	TRBV10-3	.	CAIRGQGYEQYF	TGTGCCATCAGGGGACAGGGGTACGAGCAGTACTTC
TRBD1	15	TRBJ1-6	TRBV28	once	CASSFGTAGWSPLHF	TGTGCCAGCAGCTTCGGGACAGCCGGCTGGTCACCCCTCCACTTT
.	15	TRBJ1-1	TRBV7-9	.	CASSLSLKGYTEAFF	TGTGCCAGCAGCTTAAGTTTGAAGGGGTACACTGAAGCTTTCTTT
TRBD2	16	TRBJ2-2	TRBV7-2	once	CASSLAGGGRSGELFF	TGTGCCAGCAGCTTAGCGGGGGGCGGGAGGTCCGGGGAGCTGTTTTTT
TRBD2	14	TRBJ2-5	TRBV19	once	CASSIASGRETQYF	TGTGCCAGTAGTATAGCGTCCGGGAGGGAGACCCAGTACTTC
.	14	TRBJ1-4	TRBV5-4	.	CASSLGGSGEKLFF	TGTGCCAGCAGCTTGGGAGGAAGTGGGGAAAAACTGTTTTTT
.	13	TRBJ2-3	TRBV5-5	once	CASSLTSSDTQYF	TGTGCCAGCAGCTTGACTAGTTCGGATACGCAGTATTTT
.	16	TRBJ2-1	TRBV6-6	.	CASRFRGTGQYNEQFF	TGTGCCAGCAGATTCCGTGGAACGGGACAATACAATGAGCAGTTCTTC
.	13	TRBJ1-2	TRBV19	.	CASKDRTNYGYTF	TGTGCCAGTAAAGACAGAACTAACTATGGCTACACCTTC
TRBD1	16	TRBJ1-5	TRBV7-9	many	CASSFGQGAGNQPQHF	TGTGCCAGCAGCTTTGGACAGGGGGCTGGCAATCAGCCCCAGCATTTT
.	13	TRBJ2-2	TRBV12-3/TRBV12-4	once	CASRKGVTGELFF	TGTGCCAGCAGGAAAGGGGTCACCGGGGAGCTGTTTTTT
.	13	TRBJ2-5	TRBV19	.	CASSSGWAETQYF	TGTGCCAGTAGTAGCGGGTGGGCAGAGACCCAGTACTTC
.	12	TRBJ2-1	TRBV19	.	CASNAQYNEQFF	TGTGCCAGTAACGCACAGTACAATGAGCAGTTCTTC
TRBD1	15	TRBJ2-5	TRBV5-5	.	CASSSGTGGLETQYF	TGTGCCAGCAGTTCAGGAACAGGGGGCTTGGAGACCCAGTACTTC
.	17	TRBJ1-3	TRBV7-9	.	CASSPRTAQSSGNTIYF	TGTGCCAGCAGCCCCCGGACAGCCCAGAGCTCTGGAAACACCATATATTTT
.	15	TRBJ2-2	TRBV5-1	once	CASSLGGSNTGELFF	TGCGCCAGCAGCTTGGGTGGGAGCAACACCGGGGAGCTGTTTTTT
.	16	TRBJ2-1	TRBV9	.	CASTPRGDRIVDEQFF	TGTGCCAGCACCCCCCGCGGTGATAGGATCGTCGATGAGCAGTTCTTC
TRBD1	13	TRBJ1-2	TRBV7-9	.	CASSKGQGYGYTF	TGTGCCAGCAGCAAGGGACAGGGCTATGGCTACACCTTC
TRBD1	13	TRBJ1-4	TRBV5-4	.	CASSLGDRGKLFF	TGTGCCAGCAGCTTGGGGGACAGGGGAAAACTGTTTTTT
TRBD2	15	TRBJ2-2	TRBV15	.	CATSRLREVTGELFF	TGTGCCACCAGCAGACTGCGGGAGGTGACCGGGGAGCTGTTTTTT
TRBD2	15	TRBJ2-7	TRBV15	.	CATSRDGRVSYEQYF	TGTGCCACCAGCAGAGATGGGAGGGTATCCTACGAGCAGTACTTC
TRBD1	12	TRBJ2-7	TRBV29-1	once	CSVTGTAYEQYF	TGCAGCGTTACCGGGACAGCCTACGAGCAGTACTTC
.	16	TRBJ2-3	TRBV3-1/TRBV3-2	.	CASSQGASFFTDTQYF	TGTGCCAGCAGCCAAGGGGCTAGCTTTTTCACAGATACGCAGTATTTT
.	14	TRBJ2-1	TRBV2	.	CASLDPGLANEQFF	TGTGCCAGCCTGGACCCGGGGTTGGCAAATGAGCAGTTCTTC
TRBD1	15	TRBJ1-4	TRBV2	once	CASSEVGTENEKLFF	TGTGCCAGCAGTGAAGTTGGGACAGAGAATGAAAAACTGTTTTTT
.	14	TRBJ2-1	TRBV18	.	CASSSTAFSDEQFF	TGTGCCAGCTCATCGACAGCCTTTAGTGATGAGCAGTTCTTC
.	15	TRBJ1-3	TRBV18	few	CASSPDSLSGNTIYF	TGTGCCAGCTCACCAGACAGTCTCTCTGGAAACACCATATATTTT
TRBD1	16	TRBJ1-2	TRBV12-5	.	CASGLGTRGTGGGYTF	TGTGCTAGTGGTTTGGGCACCCGCGGGACAGGGGGTGGCTACACCTTC
.	16	TRBJ2-2	TRBV5-1	.	CASRVGDTRFSGELFF	TGCGCCAGCCGTGTAGGGGACACCCGTTTTTCCGGGGAGCTGTTTTTT
TRBD2	17	TRBJ2-5	TRBV2	.	CASKRDWGTSGEETQYF	TGTGCCAGCAAGAGGGACTGGGGGACTAGCGGGGAAGAGACCCAGTACTTC
.	14	TRBJ1-5	TRBV15	.	CATAQEGLDQPQHF	TGTGCCACTGCCCAGGAGGGGCTAGATCAGCCCCAGCATTTT
TRBD1	15	TRBJ2-7	TRBV7-2	.	CASSRAGQGVNEQYF	TGTGCCAGCAGCCGGGCGGGACAGGGGGTCAACGAGCAGTACTTC
.	15	TRBJ1-6	TRBV7-8	.	CASSPALRDNSPLHF	TGTGCCAGCAGCCCGGCCCTCCGGGATAATTCACCCCTCCACTTT
TRBD1	14	TRBJ1-2	TRBV4-2	few	CASRGTGRNYGYTF	TGTGCCAGCAGGGGGACAGGCCGTAACTATGGCTACACCTTC
.	15	TRBJ2-5	TRBV27	.	CASSSVARSGETQYF	TGTGCCAGCAGTTCGGTGGCGCGGAGCGGGGAGACCCAGTACTTC
.	16	TRBJ1-6	TRBV5-1	.	CASSWRQGGIDSPLHF	TGCGCCAGCAGCTGGAGGCAGGGAGGGATTGATTCACCCCTCCACTTT